This TCR beta chain was captured by sequencing in a study of shared clonotypes between healthy human individuals. Whole-study findings and limits: In general, naive subsets displayed greater estimated richness than memory subsets did. Several donors shared approximately 5% of their naive CD4 clonotypes.

About this clone: The antigen is unknown.

Method: immunoSEQ multiplex PCR; TCRdb's copy keeps in-frame clones and lacks some. The repertoire has millions of clones, approximately 92% of them found once; the top ten carry 0.13% to 0.15%. Germline CDR1 is SEHNR and CDR2 is FQNEAQ (reference sequence). The CDR3 is made up of 18 amino acids. Trimming cost V 11 bases and J 0 bases; bases outside gene matches: 14. The sequencing sample was made of naive CD4+ T cells sorted from blood. Sample subset: CD45RA+ positively selected. This chain uses TRBV7-9 with TRBJ2-1, with TRBD2 identical over 12 bases. This receptor was taken from a young man in good health. The CDR3 loop reads CAGGLAGGPPSSYNEQFF. In DNA form, the CDR3 reads TGTGCCGGCGGTCTAGCGGGAGGGCCCCCAAGCTCCTACAATGAGCAGTTCTTC.